The 9 T cell receptor beta chains listed next were all sequenced from one sample in a study of blood T cells in healthy people across ages. With a J-beta primer mix and a sample-barcoded 5' primer, a second PCR ran about 6 to 11 cycles. TCRdb re-analysed the 5' RACE reads in MiXCR, keeping a single row per CDR3 protein. In the table there are roughly 680,000 distinct CDR3 sequences, 49% of which are singletons. Material: blood. Receptors originate from a woman aged 55-70 years in good health.

V is TRBV20-1 and J is TRBJ2-1; 11 nucleotides match TRBD2. This CDR3 region has 15 residues. Germline V CDR1 and CDR2: DFQATT, SNEGSKA (reference sequence). V shed 0 bases and J 8 bases; nucleotides not matched to a gene: 6. The CDR3: CSARDSGRALYEQFF. The DNA for the CDR3 is TGCAGTGCTAGAGATAGCGGGAGGGCCTTGTATGAGCAGTTCTTC.

V gene TRBV5-1 combines with J gene TRBJ2-1; 9 bases match TRBD2. There are 15 residues in the CDR3. Looked up from germline, CDR1 is SGHRS and CDR2 is YFSETQ. J gave up 8 bases and V 5 bases, and 11 bases lay outside the gene matches. CDR3 bases: TGCGCCAGCAGGTCCAGCGGGGGGACGGGGTATGAGCAGTTCTTC. This translates into CASRSSGGTGYEQFF.

This clonotype was observed a handful of times. The chain employs TRBV25-1 and TRBJ2-7; 13 bases agree with TRBD2. There are 16 residues in the CDR3. With V trimmed by 3 bases and J by 9 bases, 11 bases remained unmatched. Germline V gene lookup returns CDR1 MGHDK and CDR2 SYGVNS. In DNA form, the CDR3 reads TGTGCCAGCAGTGAGCCCGGGACTAGCGGGACGTTTGGGCAGTACTTC. The encoded protein is CASSEPGTSGTFGQYF.

The gene calls are TRBV2 and TRBJ2-2; 10 nucleotides align to TRBD1. The V gene end was trimmed by 5 bases and the J gene end by 6 bases; junction bases not matched to a gene: 6. The germline V gene encodes CDR1 SNHLY and CDR2 FYNNEI. The CDR3 loop spans 15 amino acids. CDR3 residues: CASSYIGQGAGELFF. The CDR3 nucleotides read TGTGCCAGCAGTTACATTGGACAGGGGGCCGGGGAGCTGTTTTTT.

This clonotype was detected a few times. The genes are TRBV4-3 and TRBJ2-3, with 8 bases fitting TRBD2. Germline loops: CDR1 LGHNA, CDR2 YSLEER. This CDR3 comprises 16 residues. J was trimmed by 2 bases and V by 0 bases; bases with no gene match: 4. CDR3: CASSQDGGRSTDTQYF. The CDR3 DNA reads as TGCGCCAGCAGCCAAGATGGCGGGAGGTCCACAGATACGCAGTATTTT.

The chain combines TRBV28 with TRBJ2-7; TRBD1 or TRBD2 may be the D gene (5 bases each). Germline CDR1 reads MDHEN; CDR2 reads SYDVKM. This CDR3 contains 16 residues. V was pared by 2 bases and J by 0 bases, with 14 bases between. CDR3 in amino acids: CASSLIRGLTSYEQYF. The DNA of the CDR3 is TGTGCCAGCAGTTTAATTCGGGGCCTAACCTCCTACGAGCAGTACTTC.

This clonotype was counted only a few times. The chain couples TRBV5-1 to TRBJ2-5; D is ambiguous. The CDR3 is 14 residues long. The germline gives CDR1 SGHRS, CDR2 YFSETQ. V gave up 3 bases and J gave up 5 bases, with 14 bases separating them. CDR3 region: CASSSLQNGETQYF. DNA of the CDR3: TGCGCCAGCAGCTCCTTACAGAACGGGGAGACCCAGTACTTC.

The chain carries TRBV6-5 and TRBJ2-1, with 10 bases aligning to TRBD1. Germline V gene sequence: CDR1 MNHEY, CDR2 SVGAGI. Trimming removed 5 bases from V and 4 bases from J; junction bases left unmatched: 5. This CDR3 contains 15 residues. The CDR3 region has the DNA TGTGCCAGCAGTCGGGACAGGGGACAGTACAATGAGCAGTTCTTC. This gives the protein CASSRDRGQYNEQFF.

This clonotype was seen more than once but under ten times. The rearrangement joins TRBV4-3 to TRBJ2-5, with TRBD2 matching over 8 bases. V was clipped by 4 bases and J by 5 bases; unmatched bases: 9. CDR3 length equals 15 residues. The V gene's germline CDR1 is LGHNA and CDR2 YSLEER. The CDR3 region is CASSLLLREGETQYF. In DNA, the CDR3 is TGCGCCAGCAGCCTTCTCCTCCGGGAGGGGGAGACCCAGTACTTC.